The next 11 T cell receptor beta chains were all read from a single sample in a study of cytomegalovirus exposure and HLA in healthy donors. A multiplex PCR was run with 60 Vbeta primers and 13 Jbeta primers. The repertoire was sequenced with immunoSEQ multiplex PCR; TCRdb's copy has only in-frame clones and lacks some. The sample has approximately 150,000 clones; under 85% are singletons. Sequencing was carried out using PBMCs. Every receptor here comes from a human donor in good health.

The CDR3 spells CASSVWGGDQPQHF. DNA for the CDR3: TGCGCCAGCAGTGTTTGGGGCGGGGATCAGCCCCAGCATTTT. The chain carries TRBV10-2 and TRBJ1-5; D is perhaps TRBD1 (5 bases). The germline V and J ends were trimmed by 4 bases and 5 bases, with 12 bases remaining between them. CDR3 length equals 14 residues. CDR1 and CDR2 (germline): WSHSY, SAAADI.

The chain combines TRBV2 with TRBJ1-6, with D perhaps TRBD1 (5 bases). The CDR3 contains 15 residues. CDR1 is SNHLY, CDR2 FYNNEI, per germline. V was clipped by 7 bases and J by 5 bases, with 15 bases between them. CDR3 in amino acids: CASNQGPINNSPLHF. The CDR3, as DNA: TGTGCCAGCAATCAGGGCCCAATAAATAATTCACCCCTCCACTTT.

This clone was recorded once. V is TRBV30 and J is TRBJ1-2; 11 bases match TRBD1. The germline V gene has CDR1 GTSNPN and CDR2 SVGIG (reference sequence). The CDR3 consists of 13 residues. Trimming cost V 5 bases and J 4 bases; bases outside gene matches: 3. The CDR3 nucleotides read TGTGCCTGGTGGACAGGGGGCCGCTATGGCTACACCTTC. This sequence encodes CAWWTGGRYGYTF. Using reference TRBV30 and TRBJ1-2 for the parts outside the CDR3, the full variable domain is SQTIHQWPATLVQPVGSPLSLECTVEGTSNPNLYWYRQAAGRGLQLLFYSVGIGQISSEVPQNLSASRPQDRQFILSSKKLLLSDSGFYLCAWWTGGRYGYTFGSGTRLTVV.

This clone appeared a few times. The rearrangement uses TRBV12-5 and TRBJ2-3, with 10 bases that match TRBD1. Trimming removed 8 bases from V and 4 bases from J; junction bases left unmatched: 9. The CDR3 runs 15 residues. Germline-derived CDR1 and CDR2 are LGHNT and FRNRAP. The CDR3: CASSPGQGSADTQYF. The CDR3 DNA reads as TGTGCTAGTTCTCCGGGACAGGGGTCGGCAGATACGCAGTATTTT. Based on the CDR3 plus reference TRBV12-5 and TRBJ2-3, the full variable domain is DARVTQTPRHKVTEMGQEVTMRCQPILGHNTVFWYRQTMMQGLELLAYFRNRAPLDDSGMPKDRFSAEMPDATLATLKIQPSEPRDSAVYFCASSPGQGSADTQYFGPGTRLTVL.

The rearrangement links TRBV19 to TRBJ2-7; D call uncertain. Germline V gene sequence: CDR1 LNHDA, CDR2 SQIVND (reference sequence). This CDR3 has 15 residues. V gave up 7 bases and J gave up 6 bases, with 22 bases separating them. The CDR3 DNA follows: TGTGCCAGTACCCTTAGTTGGCAGGTGTCGAGCGAGCAGTACTTC. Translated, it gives CASTLSWQVSSEQYF.

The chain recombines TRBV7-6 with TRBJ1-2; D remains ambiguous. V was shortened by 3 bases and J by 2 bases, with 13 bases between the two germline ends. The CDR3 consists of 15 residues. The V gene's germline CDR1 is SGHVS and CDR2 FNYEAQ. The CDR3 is CASSFTAEANYGYTF. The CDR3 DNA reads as TGTGCCAGCAGCTTTACCGCGGAGGCGAACTATGGCTACACCTTC.

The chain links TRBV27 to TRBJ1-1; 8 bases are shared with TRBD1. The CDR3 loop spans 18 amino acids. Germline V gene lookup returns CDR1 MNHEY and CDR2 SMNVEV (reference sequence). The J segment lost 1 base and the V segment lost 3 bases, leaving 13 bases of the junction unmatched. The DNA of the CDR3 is TGTGCCAGCAGTTTCCAGGGGGCTGGGAGACTTCCGAACACTGAAGCTTTCTTT. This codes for CASSFQGAGRLPNTEAFF.

CDR3 DNA sequence: TGCGCCAGCAGCCCGCCGAGGACTAGCGGGTCCACAGCCTTCCAAGAGACCCAGTACTTC. Residues: CASSPPRTSGSTAFQETQYF. The genes are TRBV4-1 and TRBJ2-5, with 11 bases lining up with TRBD2. The CDR3 length is 20 residues. Germline V CDR1 and CDR2: MGHRA, YSYEKL. V shed 4 bases and J 1 base; nucleotides not matched to a gene: 17.

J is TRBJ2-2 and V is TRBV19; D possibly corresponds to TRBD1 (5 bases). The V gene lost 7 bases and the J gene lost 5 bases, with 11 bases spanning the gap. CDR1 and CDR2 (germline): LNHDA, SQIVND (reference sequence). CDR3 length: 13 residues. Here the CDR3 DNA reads TGTGCCAGTAATCAGGGCGGAACCGGGGAGCTGTTTTTT. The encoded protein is CASNQGGTGELFF. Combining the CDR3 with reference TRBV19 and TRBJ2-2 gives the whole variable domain DGGITQSPKYLFRKEGQNVTLSCEQNLNHDAMYWYRQDPGQGLRLIYYSQIVNDFQKGDIAEGYSVSREKKESFPLTVTSAQKNPTAFYLCASNQGGTGELFFGEGSRLTVL.

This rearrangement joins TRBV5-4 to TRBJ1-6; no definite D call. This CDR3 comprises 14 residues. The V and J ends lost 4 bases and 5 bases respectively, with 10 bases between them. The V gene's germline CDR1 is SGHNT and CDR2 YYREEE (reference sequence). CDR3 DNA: TGTGCCAGCAGCACCGGGATGAATAATTCACCCCTCCACTTT. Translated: CASSTGMNNSPLHF.

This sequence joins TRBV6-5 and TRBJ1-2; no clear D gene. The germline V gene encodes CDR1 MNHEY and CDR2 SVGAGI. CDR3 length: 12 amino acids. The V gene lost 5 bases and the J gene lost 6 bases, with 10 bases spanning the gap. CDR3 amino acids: CASSNTLNGYTF. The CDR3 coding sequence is TGTGCCAGCAGTAACACCTTAAATGGCTACACCTTC.